The next 18 T cell receptor beta chains were all read from a single sample in a study of blood T cell repertoires in COVID-19. Produced via immunoSEQ multiplex PCR; TCRdb's table is partial and in-frame only. In the table there are roughly 88,000 clones, approximately 90% of which are singletons. Input material: peripheral blood. Receptors originate from a woman aged 50 to 60 in a cohort sampled during active COVID-19.

The J gene is TRBJ1-2, the V gene TRBV28; no firm D call. CDR3 length equals 16 residues. Germline V gene sequence: CDR1 MDHEN, CDR2 SYDVKM. The V end was cut by 5 bases, the J end by 8 bases, with 24 bases between. In DNA, the CDR3 is TGTGCCAGCAGTCCCACCCGTGGGTCTCCTGCTAGGGGCTACACCTTC. Translation gives CASSPTRGSPARGYTF.

V usage is TRBV2 and J usage is TRBJ2-3; D remains unclear. The CDR3 spans 13 residues. The germline V gene encodes CDR1 SNHLY and CDR2 FYNNEI. V was shortened by 4 bases and J by 2 bases, with 7 bases between the two germline ends. The CDR3 is CASSGPSTDTQYF. CDR3 in DNA: TGTGCCAGCAGTGGTCCCTCCACAGATACGCAGTATTTT.

V gene TRBV6-5 combines with J gene TRBJ2-7; 7 nucleotides align to TRBD2. Germline CDR1 is MNHEY and CDR2 is SVGAGI. V trimming: 2 bases; J trimming: 0 bases; junction bases outside the gene matches: 7. CDR3 length: 16 residues. The CDR3 is CASSYDGGGNSYEQYF. The CDR3 DNA is TGTGCCAGCAGTTACGATGGCGGGGGAAACTCCTACGAGCAGTACTTC.

The chain is built from TRBV11-3 and TRBJ2-1; unclear D gene. CDR3 length: 13 residues. The germline gives CDR1 SGHNT, CDR2 YENEEA. Trimming stripped 5 bases from V and 6 bases from J, with 11 bases between. Here the CDR3 reads CASSPYPSNEQFF. As DNA, the CDR3 is TGTGCCAGCAGCCCCTACCCGAGCAATGAGCAGTTCTTC.

The rearrangement uses TRBV10-3 and TRBJ1-5; 7 bases are shared with TRBD1. With 10 bases clipped from V and 2 bases from J, the junction kept 2 bases outside the gene matches. CDR3 length: 12 residues. Germline V gene lookup returns CDR1 ENHRY and CDR2 SYGVKD. Here the CDR3 reads CATQGGNQPQHF. CDR3 sequence (DNA): TGTGCCACCCAGGGGGGCAATCAGCCCCAGCATTTT.

V gene TRBV5-1 combines with J gene TRBJ2-2; TRBD2 might be the D (5 bases). V lost 0 bases to trimming and J lost 5 bases, with 14 bases between them. The CDR3 runs to 16 residues. In germline, CDR1 is SGHRS, CDR2 YFSETQ. The CDR3 DNA reads TGCGCCAGCAGCTTGGGGCCACAAGGGAGTACCGGGGAGCTGTTTTTT. Its protein is CASSLGPQGSTGELFF.

This clone came up a few times. V gene TRBV5-6 combines with J gene TRBJ1-5; no definite D call. This CDR3 has 14 amino acids. The germline CDR1 and CDR2 sequences are SGHDT and YYEEEE. V shed 0 bases and J shed 1 base, with 5 bases lying between them. This CDR3 is CASSLGLSNQPQHF. As DNA, the CDR3 is TGTGCCAGCAGCTTGGGGCTCAGCAATCAGCCCCAGCATTTT.

The chain combines TRBV11-3 with TRBJ2-3; possibly TRBD2 for D (6 bases). Deletions cut 4 bases from V and 4 bases from J, with 15 bases between. The CDR3 is 15 amino acids. CDR1 SGHNT and CDR2 YENEEA come from the germline V gene. The CDR3: CASSSLSRDSDTQYF. In DNA, the CDR3 is TGTGCCAGCAGCTCTCTAAGTCGGGACTCAGATACGCAGTATTTT. The full variable domain, with the rest looked up from reference TRBV11-3 and TRBJ2-3, is EAGVVQSPRYKIIEKKQPVAFWCNPISGHNTLYWYLQNLGQGPELLIRYENEEAVDDSQLPKDRFSAERLKGVDSTLKIQPAELGDSAVYLCASSSLSRDSDTQYFGPGTRLTVL.

J is TRBJ2-1 and V is TRBV6-5; 8 nucleotides match TRBD2. Losses at the gene ends were 6 bases for V and 8 bases for J; bases not matched to a gene: 9. Germline-derived CDR1 and CDR2 are MNHEY and SVGAGI. The CDR3 spans 14 residues. The CDR3 here is CASSPASGRDEQFF. DNA for the CDR3: TGTGCCAGCAGCCCCGCAAGCGGGAGAGATGAGCAGTTCTTC.

J is TRBJ2-1 and V is TRBV10-1; perhaps TRBD2 as D (5 bases). Trimming shortened V by 2 bases and J by 8 bases, and 16 bases separated the two germline ends. The CDR3 has 15 amino acids. CDR1 is WNHNN and CDR2 is SYGVQD in the germline V gene (reference sequence). The CDR3 sequence is CASSEQLGRIHEQFF. The CDR3 coding sequence is TGCGCCAGCAGTGAGCAACTAGGCCGAATCCATGAGCAGTTCTTC.

The J gene is TRBJ1-2, the V gene TRBV5-6; 7 bases line up with TRBD1. V was clipped by 4 bases and J by 2 bases; unmatched bases: 11. The germline gives CDR1 SGHDT, CDR2 YYEEEE. This CDR3 has 16 amino acids. The DNA for the CDR3 is TGTGCCAGCAGCCAGGTGATAGGGGGCGCGAACTATGGCTACACCTTC. It codes for CASSQVIGGANYGYTF.

V gene TRBV5-1 combines with J gene TRBJ1-1, with a tentative D call TRBD1 (5 bases). Per germline, CDR1 SGHRS and CDR2 YFSETQ. Trimming stripped 3 bases from V and 2 bases from J, with 17 bases between. The CDR3 extends over 16 amino acids. The CDR3 sequence is CASSSPGSVGNTEAFF. Here the CDR3 DNA reads TGCGCCAGCAGCTCCCCAGGGTCCGTCGGAAACACTGAAGCTTTCTTT.

In its sample, this clone was seen once. The chain is built from TRBV28 and TRBJ1-2, with TRBD1 identical over 8 bases. J gave up 4 bases and V 3 bases, and 4 bases lay outside the gene matches. The CDR3 is 14 residues long. The germline V gene has CDR1 MDHEN and CDR2 SYDVKM. CDR3 amino acids: CASSLGQVVYGYTF. DNA of the CDR3: TGTGCCAGCAGTTTGGGACAGGTCGTCTATGGCTACACCTTC.

The rearrangement links TRBV12-3 or TRBV12-4 to TRBJ1-2; possible D gene TRBD1, 5 bases. This CDR3 region has 13 residues. The V end was cut by 4 bases, the J end by 3 bases, with 9 bases between. CDR3 residues: CASSSGGDYGYTF. As DNA, the CDR3 is TGTGCCAGCAGTTCGGGGGGGGACTATGGCTACACCTTC.

DNA of the CDR3: TGCGCCAGCAGCTTGGGGGACAGGGGTCGGACCGGGGAGCTGTTTTTT. This codes for CASSLGDRGRTGELFF. This chain connects TRBV5-1 to TRBJ2-2; 10 bases align to TRBD1. From germline, CDR1 is SGHRS and CDR2 YFSETQ. The CDR3 covers 16 residues. The V segment lost 0 bases and the J segment 5 bases; nucleotides outside the gene matches: 4.

This clone was detected once. The rearrangement links TRBV29-1 to TRBJ1-4, with unresolved D. Germline V CDR1 and CDR2: SQVTM, ANQGSEA. The CDR3 spans 14 residues. V was shortened by 7 bases and J by 0 bases, with 12 bases between the two germline ends. CDR3 nucleotides: TGCAGCGCACTCGAGGGAGCAACTAATGAAAAACTGTTTTTT. This encodes CSALEGATNEKLFF.

The rearrangement uses TRBV29-1 and TRBJ2-5, with 10 bases lining up with TRBD2. This CDR3 contains 14 residues. After removal of 3 bases from V and 5 bases from J, the junction contained 6 bases not matched to a gene. Per germline, CDR1 SQVTM and CDR2 ANQGSEA. This CDR3 reads CSVDPGLAIETQYF. CDR3 sequence (DNA): TGCAGCGTTGACCCGGGACTAGCGATCGAGACCCAGTACTTC.

The CDR3 loop is CSGRGSSTDTQYF. The CDR3 coding sequence is TGCAGCGGGAGGGGCAGCAGCACAGATACGCAGTATTTT. The chain uses TRBV29-1 and TRBJ2-3; D perhaps matches TRBD2 (6 bases). This CDR3 has 13 residues. V was cut by 7 bases and J by 0 bases, with 11 bases left in between. Germline lookup yields CDR1 SQVTM and CDR2 ANQGSEA.